This TCR beta chain was profiled in a study of vaccination and CD4 T cells after COVID-19. As for the study in general: PCR on nasal swabs identified SARS-CoV-2 in convalescent patients, of whom nine were mild and one severe. Median draw time for post-COVID samples was over 100 days post-diagnosis (range 35 to 161). Overlapping spike peptides from SARS-CoV-2, HCoV-NL63, HCoV-OC43 and HCoV-229E served to stimulate the cells. Cultures that served as controls received a CEFX pool, an HIV-1 Nef pool, or no peptide.

The CDR3 length is 15 residues. V gave up 0 bases and J gave up 5 bases, with 12 bases separating them. Germline-derived CDR1 and CDR2 are SGDLS and YYNGEE. Treatment: approximately 10-day PBMC culture with coronavirus spike peptide pools or control peptides (ViraFEST assay). At the Johns Hopkins FTIC core, DNA taken from cultured CD4+ T cells was sequenced by way of the Oncomine TCR Beta short-read assay. TCRdb called the PCR reads again in MiXCR, with one record for every CDR3 protein. The sample contains about 16,000 distinct CDR3 sequences, about 61% of which appear only once. Worth noting for this clonotype: Its antigen remains unknown.

The sequencing sample was made of CD4+ T cells from blood, cultured in vitro. The source of this sequence is a human donor who had recovered from COVID-19. The V and J genes are TRBV9 and TRBJ2-1; D ambiguous. This CDR3 reads CASSVADSFHNEQFF. The DNA of the CDR3 is TGTGCCAGCAGCGTAGCGGATAGCTTCCACAATGAGCAGTTCTTC.